Presented here are 27 T cell receptor beta chains from one specimen sequenced in a study of cytomegalovirus exposure and HLA in healthy donors. The study ran its PCR with 60 Vbeta and 13 Jbeta primers. The data were produced by immunoSEQ multiplex PCR, yet TCRdb's version contains in-frame clones alone and is incomplete. The sample contains roughly 93,000 clones, roughly four fifths of which appear only once. Sequenced material: PBMCs. These receptors all come from a man younger than 40 in good health and CMV-seronegative.

V and J are TRBV7-9 and TRBJ1-2, with D unclear. The germline CDR1 and CDR2 sequences are SEHNR and FQNEAQ (reference sequence). V was clipped by 1 base and J by 4 bases, with 13 bases between them. The CDR3 contains 15 residues. The CDR3 DNA sequence: TGTGCCAGCAGCTTAGAACAGAGCTCTTCCTATGGCTACACCTTC. It is translated as CASSLEQSSSYGYTF.

This sequence joins TRBV9 and TRBJ1-3; D uncertain. The V end was cut by 0 bases, the J end by 0 bases, with 7 bases between. The CDR3 loop spans 15 amino acids. Germline V CDR1 and CDR2: SGDLS, YYNGEE. The CDR3 region has the DNA TGTGCCAGCAGCGTAGCTCCGAGCTCTGGAAACACCATATATTTT. It encodes CASSVAPSSGNTIYF.

V gene TRBV4-2 combines with J gene TRBJ2-1; TRBD1 matches 9 bases. V gave up 10 bases and J gave up 0 bases; unmatched junction bases: 7. The CDR3 contains 15 residues. Germline values: CDR1 LGHNA, CDR2 YNFKEQ. This chain's CDR3 is CATTTGGSSYNEQFF. The CDR3 coding sequence is TGTGCCACCACGACAGGGGGGAGCTCCTACAATGAGCAGTTCTTC.

The V call is TRBV19, the J call TRBJ1-6; TRBD1 matches 8 bases. Per germline, CDR1 LNHDA and CDR2 SQIVND (reference sequence). The CDR3 covers 18 residues. Germline trimming cut 6 bases from V and 0 bases from J; bases unmatched to any gene: 10. CDR3 loop: CASRSWRQGSSYNSPLHF. The CDR3 DNA follows: TGTGCCAGTAGGTCCTGGCGACAGGGGAGCTCCTATAATTCACCCCTCCACTTT.

The V gene is TRBV5-1, the J gene TRBJ2-1; the D is unclear. The CDR3 is made up of 14 amino acids. Trimming removed 5 bases from V and 7 bases from J, with 16 bases in between. Germline CDR1 SGHRS, CDR2 YFSETQ. The CDR3 nucleotides read TGCGCCAGCAGTTCAGACAAGCTTCTTAATGAGCAGTTCTTC. Translation gives CASSSDKLLNEQFF.

This clone was seen more than once but under ten times. The rearrangement uses TRBV13 and TRBJ2-1; 13 bases match TRBD2. This CDR3 spans 16 amino acids. CDR1 is PRHDT and CDR2 is FYEKMQ in the germline V gene (reference sequence). J gave up 8 bases and V 1 base, and 5 bases lay outside the gene matches. The CDR3 protein is CASSLVTSGGIDEQFF. The CDR3 DNA is TGTGCCAGCAGCTTAGTGACTAGCGGGGGGATCGATGAGCAGTTCTTC. Looking up the rest from reference TRBV13 and TRBJ2-1 gives the full variable domain: AAGVIQSPRHLIKEKRETATLKCYPIPRHDTVYWYQQGPGQDPQFLISFYEKMQSDKGSIPDRFSAQQFSDYHSELNMSSLELGDSALYFCASSLVTSGGIDEQFFGPGTRLTVL.

V and J are TRBV6-1 and TRBJ1-5; no reliable D call. V lost 10 bases and J 2 bases, leaving 12 bases between the germline ends. Germline CDR1 is MNHNS and CDR2 is SASEGT. The CDR3 has 13 amino acids. The CDR3 loop reads CATYPRGNQPQHF. DNA of the CDR3: TGTGCCACCTATCCCCGCGGCAATCAGCCCCAGCATTTT.

This clone was counted between two and nine times. This chain uses TRBV2 with TRBJ2-1; 11 bases are a match to TRBD2. Germline V lookup: CDR1 SNHLY, CDR2 FYNNEI. The junction had 6 bases not matched to a gene; V was cut back by 3 bases and J by 8 bases. The CDR3 runs to 15 residues. CDR3 sequence (DNA): TGTGCCAGCAGTGAGCTAGCGGGAGGAAGTGATGAGCAGTTCTTC. Residues: CASSELAGGSDEQFF.

This clone is a singleton in its sample. The chain carries TRBV10-3 and TRBJ2-7; 13 positions match TRBD2. The V and J ends lost 0 bases and 3 bases, in that order; junction bases with no gene match: 14. The V gene's germline CDR1 is ENHRY and CDR2 SYGVKD. This CDR3 region has 20 residues. The CDR3 DNA follows: TGTGCCATCAGTGAGTCGCCTCCTGGACTAGCGGGGGCGCCCATCTACGAGCAGTACTTC. It codes for CAISESPPGLAGAPIYEQYF.

The CDR3, as DNA: TGTGCCAGCAGTGGGCAGGGCGTGGTGCAGTTCTTC. Translating it yields CASSGQGVVQFF. This chain joins TRBV6-1 and TRBJ2-1; perhaps TRBD1 as D (5 bases). Germline loops: CDR1 MNHNS, CDR2 SASEGT. V lost 4 bases to trimming and J lost 12 bases, with 13 bases between them. The CDR3 has 12 amino acids.

The gene calls are TRBV11-2 and TRBJ1-6, with D uncertain. Germline V gene sequence: CDR1 SGHAT, CDR2 FQNNGV. V was trimmed by 1 base and J by 7 bases, leaving 11 bases between them. This CDR3 has 15 residues. The CDR3 sequence: CASSLGGQSNSPLHF. CDR3 bases: TGTGCCAGCAGCTTAGGTGGGCAAAGCAATTCACCCCTCCACTTT.

Only one count was recorded for this clone. The chain's CDR3 is CASSQGIIPTDTQYF. In nucleotides, the CDR3 is TGCGCCAGCAGTCAGGGCATCATCCCCACAGATACGCAGTATTTT. This chain uses TRBV5-1 with TRBJ2-3; TRBD1 is a possible D gene (5 bases). Germline V lookup: CDR1 SGHRS, CDR2 YFSETQ. The ends were cut back, 5 bases at V and 2 bases at J, with 15 bases in the middle. This CDR3 spans 15 amino acids.

The gene calls are TRBV19 and TRBJ1-5; D is ambiguous. Trimming took off 5 bases at V and 0 bases at J, with 11 bases between the two ends. Germline values: CDR1 LNHDA, CDR2 SQIVND (reference sequence). This CDR3 has 15 amino acids. CDR3 protein: CASSLRQSSNQPQHF. The CDR3 DNA is TGTGCCAGTAGTCTTCGACAATCTAGCAATCAGCCCCAGCATTTT.

The sample holds a few counts of this clone. The V and J genes are TRBV6-5 and TRBJ1-2; weak D call: TRBD1 (6 bases). This CDR3 has 15 amino acids. V was trimmed by 0 bases and J by 2 bases, leaving 10 bases between them. Germline CDR1 reads MNHEY; CDR2 reads SVGAGI. CDR3 DNA: TGTGCCAGCAGTTACTCGAGGCAGGGGAACTATGGCTACACCTTC. Translated, it gives CASSYSRQGNYGYTF.

In DNA form, the CDR3 reads TGTGCCAGCAGCGTAGCTACTAGCGGGGGTTTTGGTACGCAGTATTTT. This translates into CASSVATSGGFGTQYF. This chain joins TRBV9 and TRBJ2-3; TRBD2 matches 11 bases. CDR1 SGDLS and CDR2 YYNGEE come from the germline V gene. The CDR3 sequence is 16 residues long. V shed 0 bases and J 8 bases; nucleotides not matched to a gene: 8. The whole variable domain, filled in from reference TRBV9 and TRBJ2-3, reads DSGVTQTPKHLITATGQRVTLRCSPRSGDLSVYWYQQSLDQGLQFLIQYYNGEERAKGNILERFSAQQFPDLHSELNLSSLELGDSALYFCASSVATSGGFGTQYFGPGTRLTVL.

In its sample, this clone was seen a few times. The rearrangement uses TRBV2 and TRBJ1-3; D possibly corresponds to TRBD1 (6 bases). Trimming removed 6 bases from V and 4 bases from J, with 13 bases in between. The CDR3 totals 14 residues. CDR1 is SNHLY and CDR2 is FYNNEI in the germline V gene. CDR3 sequence reads: CASSPGGTGNTIYF. The CDR3 coding sequence is TGTGCCAGCAGCCCAGGTGGGACAGGAAACACCATATATTTT.

V usage is TRBV19 and J usage is TRBJ2-5, with TRBD1 matching 10 bases. V shed 4 bases and J 5 bases; nucleotides not matched to a gene: 7. The CDR3 spans 15 residues. Germline V gene lookup returns CDR1 LNHDA and CDR2 SQIVND (reference sequence). Here the CDR3 DNA reads TGTGCCAGTAGTACAGGACAGGGGGTGGTGGAGACCCAGTACTTC. This gives the protein CASSTGQGVVETQYF.

This clone was recorded a few times. This chain joins TRBV6-5 and TRBJ1-1; tentatively, D is TRBD1 (6 bases). This CDR3 is built from 14 residues. V was clipped by 4 bases and J by 0 bases, with 9 bases between them. The germline V gene has CDR1 MNHEY and CDR2 SVGAGI. The CDR3 sequence is CASSLDSVNTEAFF. DNA for the CDR3: TGTGCCAGCAGTTTGGACAGTGTGAACACTGAAGCTTTCTTT.

This chain links TRBV9 with TRBJ1-2, with D hard to call. Trimming shortened V by 0 bases and J by 0 bases, and 12 bases separated the two germline ends. The CDR3 consists of 16 residues. Germline loops: CDR1 SGDLS, CDR2 YYNGEE. The CDR3 region has the DNA TGTGCCAGCAGCGTAGGCAGTTCCGGAGCTAACTATGGCTACACCTTC. This gives the protein CASSVGSSGANYGYTF.

This clone was seen only once. This chain links TRBV19 with TRBJ2-5; D ambiguous. V was trimmed by 3 bases and J by 4 bases, leaving 18 bases between them. The germline gives CDR1 LNHDA, CDR2 SQIVND (reference sequence). The CDR3 is 16 amino acids. The CDR3 DNA is TGTGCCAGTAGTATGTTTCTAGAATCTCTAGGAGAGACCCAGTACTTC. Its translation: CASSMFLESLGETQYF.

The rearrangement joins TRBV7-3 to TRBJ1-2, with 9 bases fitting TRBD1. CDR3 length: 19 amino acids. Germline assignment: CDR1 SGHTA and CDR2 FQGTGA. J was trimmed by 2 bases and V by 1 base; bases with no gene match: 14. In DNA, the CDR3 is TGTGCCAGCAGCTTAAATGTGGGACAGGGAAGCTCGATCAACTATGGCTACACCTTC. Translating gives CASSLNVGQGSSINYGYTF.

The chain couples TRBV27 to TRBJ2-1, with TRBD1 identical over 7 bases. This CDR3 has 19 amino acids. Germline values: CDR1 MNHEY, CDR2 SMNVEV (reference sequence). Trimming took 0 bases from V and 8 from J; bases not matched to a gene: 19. In DNA form, the CDR3 reads TGTGCCAGCAGTTTATCCCCGGGACAGCCCCTAGTAAACCGCGATGAGCAGTTCTTC. Translated: CASSLSPGQPLVNRDEQFF.

The chain couples TRBV6-1 to TRBJ1-2; TRBD1 aligns across 8 bases. The V gene's germline CDR1 is MNHNS and CDR2 SASEGT. The CDR3 runs to 15 residues. V lost 10 bases to trimming and J lost 6 bases; unmatched junction nucleotides: 16. The CDR3 DNA reads TGTGCCACCCTGCCGGGCAGGGGGCGTACGAATGGCTACACCTTC. Protein product: CATLPGRGRTNGYTF.

The chain links TRBV5-4 to TRBJ1-4; D unresolved. CDR1 is SGHNT and CDR2 is YYREEE in the germline V gene (reference sequence). This CDR3 is 12 amino acids long. Trimming removed 4 bases from V and 12 bases from J, with 13 bases in between. CDR3 protein: CASSQTTGQLFF. Written as DNA, the CDR3 is TGTGCCAGCAGCCAGACTACCGGGCAACTGTTTTTT.

The CDR3 bases are TGCGCCAGCAGCCCGGGACAGGGGGCGGCCATTCAGTACTTC. Residues: CASSPGQGAAIQYF. The rearrangement uses TRBV4-3 and TRBJ2-4; TRBD1 matches at 12 bases. CDR1 LGHNA and CDR2 YSLEER come from the germline V gene. The V gene end was trimmed by 4 bases and the J gene end by 9 bases; junction bases not matched to a gene: 4. This CDR3 comprises 14 residues.

This chain uses TRBV7-9 with TRBJ2-1; 9 bases agree with TRBD1. The CDR3 contains 17 residues. Trimming took 0 bases from V and 2 from J; bases not matched to a gene: 5. In germline, CDR1 is SEHNR, CDR2 FQNEAQ (reference sequence). The DNA for the CDR3 is TGTGCCAGCAGCTTAGCGCCGGGACAGGGAGCCTACAATGAGCAGTTCTTC. The encoded protein is CASSLAPGQGAYNEQFF. The full variable domain, in which reference TRBV7-9 and TRBJ2-1 provide the parts outside the CDR3, is DTGVSQNPRHKITKRGQNVTFRCDPISEHNRLYWYRQTLGQGPEFLTYFQNEAQLEKSRLLSDRFSAERPKGSFSTLEIQRTEQGDSAMYLCASSLAPGQGAYNEQFFGPGTRLTVL.

The V gene is TRBV7-2, the J gene TRBJ2-1; a possible D gene is TRBD2 (6 bases). With 2 bases removed from V and 0 bases from J, the gap between germline ends came to 11 bases. The CDR3 is 16 amino acids. Germline values: CDR1 SGHTA, CDR2 FQGNSA. The CDR3 region is CASSLLALSSYNEQFF. The CDR3 nucleotides read TGTGCCAGCAGCTTACTAGCGTTGAGCTCCTACAATGAGCAGTTCTTC.